These 25 T cell receptor beta chains originate from one sample sequenced in a study of identical twins. TCRdb passed the 5' RACE reads through MiXCR, listing each CDR3 protein once. The sample consists of around 510,000 distinct CDR3 sequences, 14% of them appearing once. Separately, the same data were catalogued under a study of yellow fever vaccine responses in identical twins.

Material for sequencing was CD4+ T cells sorted from blood. The source is a woman under 30 in good health.

This clonotype has only a few counts. DNA of the CDR3: TGTGCCAGCAGCTTAGCGTTTGACAGCTACAATGAGCAGTTCTTC. It yields the protein CASSLAFDSYNEQFF. The gene calls are TRBV7-2 and TRBJ2-1, with a weak D call TRBD1 (5 bases). Trimming shortened V by 0 bases and J by 3 bases, and 9 bases separated the two germline ends. Germline loops: CDR1 SGHTA, CDR2 FQGNSA. The CDR3 covers 15 residues.

In this sample, this clonotype turned up a few times. The CDR3 nucleotides are TGTGCCAGCAGGTTTGCGGGAGGGCCCGGCAATGAGCAGTTCTTC. Translation gives CASRFAGGPGNEQFF. The J gene is TRBJ2-1, the V gene TRBV12-3 or TRBV12-4; TRBD2 matches 9 bases. With 6 bases clipped from V and 6 bases from J, the junction kept 9 bases outside the gene matches. The CDR3 is made up of 15 amino acids.

This clonotype appeared many times. The chain combines TRBV5-6 with TRBJ2-3; 8 positions match TRBD2. The length of the CDR3 is 15 residues. From germline, CDR1 is SGHDT and CDR2 YYEEEE. J was trimmed by 5 bases and V by 2 bases; bases with no gene match: 7. CDR3 residues: CASSFGTSRGDTQYF. CDR3 DNA sequence: TGTGCCAGCAGCTTCGGGACTAGTCGTGGAGATACGCAGTATTTT. The whole variable domain, filled in from reference TRBV5-6 and TRBJ2-3, reads DAGVTQSPTHLIKTRGQQVTLRCSPKSGHDTVSWYQQALGQGPQFIFQYYEEEERQRGNFPDRFSGHQFPNYSSELNVNALLLGDSALYLCASSFGTSRGDTQYFGPGTRLTVL.

The chain recombines TRBV18 with TRBJ2-1, with 8 nucleotides matching TRBD2. V shed 3 bases, J shed 4 bases, and the junction held 5 bases outside the gene matches. Germline-derived CDR1 and CDR2 are KGHSH and LQKENI. The CDR3 has 15 residues. The CDR3 is CASSPSSGSYNEQFF. In nucleotides, the CDR3 is TGTGCCAGCTCACCCAGCAGCGGGAGTTACAATGAGCAGTTCTTC.

This chain links TRBV20-1 with TRBJ2-7; D is undetermined. Looked up from germline, CDR1 is DFQATT and CDR2 is SNEGSKA (reference sequence). This CDR3 contains 16 residues. Between the trimmed V and J ends, which lost 5 bases and 3 bases, there was a span of 23 bases. The DNA of the CDR3 is TGCAGTGCTTCCCGACAAGACACACCACCCATCTACGAGCAGTACTTC. The encoded protein is CSASRQDTPPIYEQYF.

The chain couples TRBV1 to TRBJ1-1. TRBV1 is a known pseudogene. The CDR3 sequence is 13 residues long. The CDR3 sequence is CTTQISMNTEAFF. The DNA for the CDR3 is TGCACCACCCAGATATCCATGAACACTGAAGCTTTCTTT.

A word on this clonotype: The germline gene is not matched at one end of the junction; a read error may be the cause. The rearrangement joins TRBV19 to TRBJ1-1, with D possibly being TRBD1 (6 bases). This CDR3 contains 16 residues. CDR1 is LNHDA and CDR2 is SQIVND in the germline V gene (reference sequence). The CDR3 nucleotides are TGTGCCAGTAGAACAACAGGGCGATCAGAGAACACTCAAGCTTTCTTT. Residues: CASRTTGRSENTQAFF.

CDR3 nucleotide sequence: TGCAGTGCTTCCCGGACAGGGGGGGGCGAGCAGTACTTC. It yields the protein CSASRTGGGEQYF. The chain joins TRBV20-1 to TRBJ2-7; TRBD1 matches at 10 bases. Trimming took 5 bases from V and 6 from J; bases not matched to a gene: 7. CDR1 is DFQATT, CDR2 SNEGSKA, per germline (reference sequence). This CDR3 contains 13 residues.

In its sample, this clonotype was seen a few times. The gene calls are TRBV25-1 and TRBJ1-4; TRBD1 might be the D (6 bases). Germline V CDR1 and CDR2: MGHDK, SYGVNS. The CDR3 is 15 residues long. Trimming took 8 bases from V and 0 from J, leaving 13 bases between them. The CDR3 DNA reads as TGTGCCAGCGGACTTCGGACAGCAACTAATGAAAAACTGTTTTTT. Its protein is CASGLRTATNEKLFF.

The chain joins TRBV7-2 to TRBJ2-7; 7 bases match TRBD2. With 4 bases clipped from V and 2 bases from J, the junction kept 11 bases outside the gene matches. Germline lookup yields CDR1 SGHTA and CDR2 FQGNSA. The CDR3 is 16 residues long. CDR3 amino acids: CASSSPPGGSPYEQYF. The CDR3, as DNA: TGTGCCAGCAGCTCCCCTCCGGGGGGATCTCCCTACGAGCAGTACTTC. The full variable domain, with the rest looked up from reference TRBV7-2 and TRBJ2-7, is GAGVSQSPSNKVTEKGKDVELRCDPISGHTALYWYRQSLGQGLEFLIYFQGNSAPDKSGLPSDRFSAERTGGSVSTLTIQRTQQEDSAVYLCASSSPPGGSPYEQYFGPGTRLTVT.

This clonotype has ten or more counts. CDR3 bases: TGTGCCAGCAGTTCTCTCGCGGGAGTCCCCTACAATGAGCAGTTCTTC. Translating it yields CASSSLAGVPYNEQFF. V gene TRBV6-2 or TRBV6-3 combines with J gene TRBJ2-1, with TRBD2 matching 7 bases. With 4 bases clipped from V and 2 bases from J, the junction kept 8 bases outside the gene matches. This CDR3 region has 16 residues. Germline values: CDR1 MNHEY, CDR2 SVGEGT.

This clonotype occurred a few times. V usage is TRBV6-2 or TRBV6-3 and J usage is TRBJ2-5; D is unresolved. The germline V gene encodes CDR1 MNHEY and CDR2 SVGEGT. CDR3 length equals 11 residues. The V gene lost 7 bases and the J gene lost 5 bases, with 8 bases spanning the gap. The CDR3 reads CASTTRETQYF. In DNA, the CDR3 is TGTGCCAGCACAACGCGGGAGACCCAGTACTTC.

The chain uses TRBV5-1 and TRBJ2-5; D gene ambiguous. Germline lookup yields CDR1 SGHRS and CDR2 YFSETQ. This CDR3 has 14 amino acids. V dropped 4 bases and J dropped 2 bases, with 12 bases sitting between them. CDR3 bases: TGCGCCAGCAGCCGGGTGGCAGAACAAGAGACCCAGTACTTC. Protein sequence: CASSRVAEQETQYF. Full variable domain (rest looked up from reference TRBV5-1 and TRBJ2-5): KAGVTQTPRYLIKTRGQQVTLSCSPISGHRSVSWYQQTPGQGLQFLFEYFSETQRNKGNFPGRFSGRQFSNSRSEMNVSTLELGDSALYLCASSRVAEQETQYFGPGTRLLVL.

This chain connects TRBV3-1 to TRBJ1-1; D is perhaps TRBD1 (6 bases). The length of the CDR3 is 17 residues. Germline V CDR1 and CDR2: LGHDT, YNNKEL (reference sequence). With 2 bases removed from V and 1 base from J, the gap between germline ends came to 17 bases. CDR3 residues: CASSQSSLTGQNTEAFF. The CDR3 coding sequence is TGTGCCAGCAGCCAAAGTTCCCTTACAGGGCAGAACACTGAAGCTTTCTTT.

V is TRBV7-2 and J is TRBJ2-3, with D possibly matching TRBD2 (5 bases). CDR1 and CDR2 from the germline V gene are SGHTA and FQGNSA. This CDR3 region has 13 residues. V shed 2 bases and J shed 10 bases, with 13 bases lying between them. The CDR3 is CASSLTGLAAQYF. The DNA of the CDR3 is TGTGCCAGCAGCTTAACCGGACTTGCCGCGCAGTATTTT.

This clonotype was seen a handful of times. The V gene is TRBV29-1, the J gene TRBJ2-5; 8 bases fit TRBD1. The germline V gene encodes CDR1 SQVTM and CDR2 ANQGSEA. CDR3 length: 15 amino acids. J gave up 5 bases and V 1 base, and 9 bases lay outside the gene matches. CDR3 in DNA: TGCAGCGTTGAAGGCCGGACAGGGCGAGGCGAGACCCAGTACTTC. It is translated as CSVEGRTGRGETQYF.

This clonotype was picked up many times. The gene calls are TRBV5-1 and TRBJ2-7; D not resolved. Germline V gene sequence: CDR1 SGHRS, CDR2 YFSETQ. Trimming removed 4 bases at V and 0 bases at J, with 14 bases between. The CDR3 covers 15 residues. The CDR3 DNA reads as TGCGCCAGCAGCCCCATGAAAGGCTACTCCTACGAGCAGTACTTC. It translates to CASSPMKGYSYEQYF.

This clonotype was seen more than once but under ten times. The V and J genes are TRBV10-3 and TRBJ2-7; 8 bases are shared with TRBD1. The V gene's germline CDR1 is ENHRY and CDR2 SYGVKD. This CDR3 comprises 15 residues. J was trimmed by 1 base and V by 3 bases; bases with no gene match: 5. The CDR3 is CAISDPGQASYEQYF. CDR3 coding DNA: TGTGCCATCAGTGACCCGGGACAGGCTTCCTACGAGCAGTACTTC.

Notes on this clonotype: The junction departs from germline at one end; a sequencing error may be responsible. The rearrangement uses TRBV7-7 and TRBJ1-1; D gene unclear. The CDR3 contains 13 residues. CDR1 and CDR2 from the germline V gene are SSHAT and FNYEAQ (reference sequence). The CDR3 nucleotides read TGTGCTAGCAGCCGGAACGACGCATCCCGGCCTTTCTTT. This codes for CASSRNDASRPFF.

The chain links TRBV6-6 to TRBJ1-1; D call uncertain. Germline loops: CDR1 MNHNY, CDR2 SVGAGI (reference sequence). There are 12 residues in the CDR3. The V end lost 5 bases, the J end lost 8 bases, and 12 bases lay between the germline ends. For the CDR3, the DNA is TGTGCCAGCAGTCTAACCCGGGCCGAAGCTTTCTTT. Protein product: CASSLTRAEAFF.

This clonotype appeared once. The V gene is TRBV7-9, the J gene TRBJ2-5; D gene ambiguous. V was clipped by 5 bases and J by 5 bases, with 21 bases between them. The germline gives CDR1 SEHNR, CDR2 FQNEAQ (reference sequence). The CDR3 is made up of 16 amino acids. In nucleotides, the CDR3 is TGTGCCAGCAGCGAATGGAGCCACCCCCAACGGGAGACCCAGTACTTC. Residues: CASSEWSHPQRETQYF.

This clonotype was observed many times. V is TRBV12-3 or TRBV12-4 and J is TRBJ2-2, with D perhaps TRBD1 (6 bases). CDR3 length: 14 residues. Trimming pared 3 bases from V and 7 bases from J, leaving 12 bases between. The CDR3 bases are TGTGCCAGCAGTTTGGCAGGGGCGAACGGGGAGCTGTTTTTT. Its protein is CASSLAGANGELFF.

This clonotype was picked up a small number of times. The J gene is TRBJ2-4, the V gene TRBV7-3; TRBD2 agrees at 8 bases. V lost 5 bases, J lost 4 bases, and 10 bases stayed unmatched. This CDR3 has 16 amino acids. Germline V CDR1 and CDR2: SGHTA, FQGTGA. For the CDR3, the DNA is TGTGCCAGCAGCAGAGGGAGCGGGGGAGCTAAAAACATTCAGTACTTC. It codes for CASSRGSGGAKNIQYF.

The V and J genes are TRBV28 and TRBJ2-3; D ambiguous. The germline gives CDR1 MDHEN, CDR2 SYDVKM. V dropped 7 bases and J dropped 4 bases, with 15 bases sitting between them. CDR3 length equals 14 residues. The DNA of the CDR3 is TGTGCCAGCACCATCAAGGGCAGGCCAGATACGCAGTATTTT. Amino acid sequence: CASTIKGRPDTQYF.

V gene TRBV12-3 or TRBV12-4 combines with J gene TRBJ2-7; TRBD1 might be the D (6 bases). The CDR3 has 14 amino acids. Trimming removed 5 bases at V and 2 bases at J, with 13 bases between. The CDR3 bases are TGTGCCAGCAGTCTAGAGGACAGCACCTACGAGCAGTACTTC. Amino acid sequence: CASSLEDSTYEQYF.